This T cell receptor beta chain was profiled in a study of T-cell memory formation after mild COVID-19. Whole-study context: TCR clusters were mostly donor specific.

MiXCR, run by TCRdb on the 5' RACE reads, gives a single entry per CDR3 protein. Here the sample spans 350,000 to 500,000 distinct CDR3 sequences, about 20% being singletons. V gave up 6 bases and J gave up 0 bases; unmatched junction bases: 4. The CDR3 is 14 residues long. Germline V CDR1 and CDR2: SGHRS, YFSETQ. Specimen: PBMCs or a T cell subset sorted from them (not recorded which). The receptor comes from a man between 18 and 29 years old who had mild COVID-19 (a few samples of this study predate the infection). Cell type and time point are not known. The chain uses TRBV5-1 and TRBJ2-3; TRBD2 aligns across 7 bases. The CDR3 DNA follows: TGCGCCAGCAAGCGGGACCCTAGCACAGATACGCAGTATTTT. Amino acid sequence: CASKRDPSTDTQYF.